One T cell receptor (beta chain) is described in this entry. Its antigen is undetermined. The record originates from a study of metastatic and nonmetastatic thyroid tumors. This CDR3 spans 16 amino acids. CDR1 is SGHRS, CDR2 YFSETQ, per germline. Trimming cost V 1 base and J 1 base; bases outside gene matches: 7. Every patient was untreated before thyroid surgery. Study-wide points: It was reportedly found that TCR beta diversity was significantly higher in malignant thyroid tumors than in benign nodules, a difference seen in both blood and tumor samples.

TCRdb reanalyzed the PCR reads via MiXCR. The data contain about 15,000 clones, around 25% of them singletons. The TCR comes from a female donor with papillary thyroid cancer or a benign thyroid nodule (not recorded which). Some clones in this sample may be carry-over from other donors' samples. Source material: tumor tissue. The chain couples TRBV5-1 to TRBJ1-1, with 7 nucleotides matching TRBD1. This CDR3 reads CASSLTAGTENTEAFF. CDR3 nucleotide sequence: TGCGCCAGCAGCTTGACAGCCGGGACAGAGAACACTGAAGCTTTCTTT.